This passage covers 24 T cell receptor beta chains from one sample sequenced in a study of T-cell memory formation after mild COVID-19. TCRdb itself ran the 5' RACE reads through MiXCR, one entry per CDR3 protein. Counted here are approximately 440,000 distinct CDR3 sequences, 20% occurring once; the ten biggest clones make up 7.5% to 10%. What was sequenced was PBMCs or a T cell subset sorted from them (not recorded which). These receptors all come from an adult woman who had mild COVID-19 (a few samples of this study predate the infection). Cell type and time point are not known.

The chain couples TRBV5-1 to TRBJ2-3; TRBD1 is a possible D gene (6 bases). The V and J ends lost 3 bases and 1 base respectively, with 9 bases between them. This CDR3 has 14 residues. The germline V gene has CDR1 SGHRS and CDR2 YFSETQ. CDR3 amino acids: CASSSRQGTDTQYF. The CDR3 nucleotides are TGCGCCAGCAGCTCCCGACAGGGCACAGATACGCAGTATTTT.

This clonotype occurred a few times. The rearrangement links TRBV7-9 to TRBJ2-7; 7 positions match TRBD1. CDR3 length: 14 residues. V trimming: 5 bases; J trimming: 6 bases; junction bases outside the gene matches: 10. The germline V gene encodes CDR1 SEHNR and CDR2 FQNEAQ (reference sequence). CDR3 sequence reads: CASSMLQGLGEQYF. The CDR3 DNA reads TGTGCCAGCAGCATGCTACAGGGGCTCGGCGAGCAGTACTTC. The full variable domain, with the rest looked up from reference TRBV7-9 and TRBJ2-7, is DTGVSQNPRHKITKRGQNVTFRCDPISEHNRLYWYRQTLGQGPEFLTYFQNEAQLEKSRLLSDRFSAERPKGSFSTLEIQRTEQGDSAMYLCASSMLQGLGEQYFGPGTRLTVT.

The CDR3: CASSHPGTSWDTQYF. The CDR3 DNA follows: TGTGCCAGCAGCCATCCTGGGACTAGCTGGGATACGCAGTATTTT. The V and J genes are TRBV7-6 and TRBJ2-3; 9 bases agree with TRBD2. CDR1 is SGHVS, CDR2 FNYEAQ, per germline. With 5 bases clipped from V and 6 bases from J, the junction kept 9 bases outside the gene matches. This CDR3 has 15 amino acids.

This clonotype was found a few times. The rearrangement joins TRBV4-1 to TRBJ2-7; 10 bases are a match to TRBD1. The germline V gene has CDR1 MGHRA and CDR2 YSYEKL. With V trimmed by 2 bases and J by 4 bases, 8 bases remained unmatched. The CDR3 totals 16 residues. DNA of the CDR3: TGCGCCAGCAGCCAACGAGGACAGGGGGTCACTTACGAGCAGTACTTC. Translating it yields CASSQRGQGVTYEQYF.

This chain connects TRBV5-1 to TRBJ2-3; D might be TRBD2 (6 bases). The germline CDR1 and CDR2 sequences are SGHRS and YFSETQ. The length of the CDR3 is 13 residues. Deletions cut 4 bases from V and 6 bases from J, with 12 bases between. CDR3 sequence reads: CASSVRERDTQYF. The CDR3 nucleotides read TGCGCCAGCAGCGTCCGGGAGAGGGATACGCAGTATTTT.

This clonotype was found many times. The V gene is TRBV7-9, the J gene TRBJ2-7; no reliable D call. This CDR3 spans 13 amino acids. CDR1 and CDR2 from the germline V gene are SEHNR and FQNEAQ (reference sequence). The ends were cut back, 5 bases at V and 2 bases at J, with 10 bases in the middle. Here the CDR3 reads CASSPKGPYEQYF. CDR3 nucleotide sequence: TGTGCCAGCAGCCCAAAGGGCCCCTACGAGCAGTACTTC.

The chain has TRBV12-2 and TRBJ1-5. TRBV12-2 is a pseudogene segment. This CDR3 contains 18 residues. The CDR3 here is CASRSAADRTVMYQPQHF. The CDR3 nucleotides are TGTGCAAGTCGCTCGGCGGCCGATCGCACTGTGATGTATCAGCCCCAGCATTTT.

The CDR3 nucleotides are TGTGCCAGCTCAACAAGAGAAAAACACACAGATACGCAGTATTTT. It translates to CASSTREKHTDTQYF. The genes are TRBV18 and TRBJ2-3; no clear D gene. Per germline, CDR1 KGHSH and CDR2 LQKENI. The CDR3 has 15 residues. Trimming stripped 5 bases from V and 2 bases from J, with 14 bases between.

V gene TRBV6-5 combines with J gene TRBJ1-5; D call uncertain. This CDR3 is built from 13 residues. Germline loops: CDR1 MNHEY, CDR2 SVGAGI. V gave up 0 bases and J gave up 9 bases, with 9 bases separating them. CDR3 nucleotides: TGTGCCAGCAGTTACTCGAGGACGGGGCCCCAGCATTTT. Amino acids: CASSYSRTGPQHF.

This chain links TRBV6-5 with TRBJ2-6; D not certain. The CDR3 consists of 17 residues. V lost 0 bases and J 2 bases, leaving 11 bases between the germline ends. Germline V gene data show CDR1 as MNHEY and CDR2 as SVGAGI. The CDR3 DNA reads TGTGCCAGCAGTTACTCCTGGTCCCCCGCTGGGGCCAACGTCCTGACTTTC. It codes for CASSYSWSPAGANVLTF.

This clonotype was detected only a few times. This chain links TRBV5-1 with TRBJ2-5, with unresolved D. The V gene's germline CDR1 is SGHRS and CDR2 YFSETQ. Trimming cost V 7 bases and J 4 bases, with 14 bases left between them. The CDR3 is 13 residues long. The CDR3 DNA reads as TGCGCCAGCGGCCCTAGTGGAACAGAGACCCAGTACTTC. Residues: CASGPSGTETQYF. Based on the CDR3 plus reference TRBV5-1 and TRBJ2-5, the full variable domain is KAGVTQTPRYLIKTRGQQVTLSCSPISGHRSVSWYQQTPGQGLQFLFEYFSETQRNKGNFPGRFSGRQFSNSRSEMNVSTLELGDSALYLCASGPSGTETQYFGPGTRLLVL.

The table lists this clonotype with a few counts. V and J are TRBV9 and TRBJ2-1, with D perhaps being TRBD1 or TRBD2 (5 bases each). V lost 2 bases and J 5 bases, leaving 17 bases between the germline ends. Looked up from germline, CDR1 is SGDLS and CDR2 is YYNGEE. The CDR3 is 16 amino acids. The CDR3 DNA follows: TGTGCCAGCAGCGTCCTCGGTGGGCTGGGGGACAATGAGCAGTTCTTC. Protein: CASSVLGGLGDNEQFF.

The chain uses TRBV6-9 and TRBJ1-5; D is possibly TRBD1 (6 bases). V lost 5 bases to trimming and J lost 2 bases, with 22 bases between them. The CDR3 runs 18 residues. Germline CDR1 and CDR2: MNHGY and SVAAGI. Here the CDR3 DNA reads TGTGCCAGCAGTCTCCCTCCCGGGGACAAAGTTTGCAATCAGCCCCAGCATTTT. This codes for CASSLPPGDKVCNQPQHF.

This sequence joins TRBV24-1 and TRBJ2-7; D is uncertain. Looked up from germline, CDR1 is KGHDR and CDR2 is SFDVKD. The CDR3 has 13 amino acids. Trimming shortened V by 3 bases and J by 5 bases, and 10 bases separated the two germline ends. The CDR3 loop reads CATSDTSYDEQYF. The DNA for the CDR3 is TGTGCCACCAGTGATACTTCCTACGACGAGCAGTACTTC.

V usage is TRBV6-2 or TRBV6-3 and J usage is TRBJ2-1, with D maybe TRBD2 (6 bases). This CDR3 has 15 amino acids. The germline CDR1 and CDR2 sequences are MNHEY and SVGEGT. The V end was cut by 2 bases, the J end by 3 bases, with 11 bases between. CDR3 residues: CASSYGSGYYNEQFF. CDR3 in DNA: TGTGCCAGCAGTTACGGGAGCGGGTACTACAATGAGCAGTTCTTC.

This clonotype occurred a few times. The chain uses TRBV9 and TRBJ1-2; D is undetermined. Germline V lookup: CDR1 SGDLS, CDR2 YYNGEE. This CDR3 spans 14 amino acids. Trimming took off 4 bases at V and 5 bases at J, with 15 bases between the two ends. The CDR3 region is CASSLQASVYGYTF. The CDR3 DNA sequence: TGTGCCAGCAGCCTCCAGGCTTCGGTTTATGGCTACACCTTC. Filled out from reference TRBV9 and TRBJ1-2, the complete variable domain reads DSGVTQTPKHLITATGQRVTLRCSPRSGDLSVYWYQQSLDQGLQFLIQYYNGEERAKGNILERFSAQQFPDLHSELNLSSLELGDSALYFCASSLQASVYGYTFGSGTRLTVV.

The table lists this clonotype with a few counts. The chain links TRBV20-1 to TRBJ1-3, with 7 bases that match TRBD1. The junction had 10 bases not matched to a gene; V was cut back by 5 bases and J by 6 bases. CDR3 length equals 14 residues. The germline V gene has CDR1 DFQATT and CDR2 SNEGSKA (reference sequence). The CDR3 spells CSAENRGIENTIYF. As DNA, the CDR3 is TGCAGTGCTGAAAACAGGGGAATTGAAAACACCATATATTTT.

Regarding this clonotype: One end of the junction varies from germline; a read error may be responsible. The rearrangement joins TRBV7-7 to TRBJ1-2; D gene ambiguous. This CDR3 has 13 amino acids. Germline CDR1 and CDR2: SSHAT and FNYEAQ (reference sequence). The CDR3, as DNA: TGTGCTAGCAGCTTAGCCCCGGCATTCCGCTACACCTTC. Translation gives CASSLAPAFRYTF.

This clonotype was seen a handful of times. The rearrangement links TRBV4-1 to TRBJ1-2; D is unresolved. The length of the CDR3 is 14 residues. Germline lookup yields CDR1 MGHRA and CDR2 YSYEKL. V was clipped by 3 bases and J by 4 bases, with 12 bases between them. The CDR3 bases are TGCGCCAGCAGCCAGGGAGTGGGTAGCTATGGCTACACCTTC. Its protein is CASSQGVGSYGYTF.

This rearrangement joins TRBV11-2 to TRBJ2-7; D might be TRBD1 (6 bases). In germline, CDR1 is SGHAT, CDR2 FQNNGV. CDR3 size: 14 residues. Trimming left V 3 bases short and J 2 bases short, with 11 bases between. The CDR3, as DNA: TGTGCCAGCAGCTTTTCACAGGGCCCCTACGAGCAGTACTTC. Translation: CASSFSQGPYEQYF.

This clonotype turned up a few times. The CDR3 protein is CASSSLGQSNTEAFF. CDR3 sequence (DNA): TGTGCCAGCAGCTCCCTAGGACAGTCGAACACTGAAGCTTTCTTT. The chain joins TRBV12-3 or TRBV12-4 to TRBJ1-1, with D perhaps TRBD1 (6 bases). The CDR3 has 15 amino acids. The V gene lost 6 bases and the J gene lost 1 base, with 15 bases spanning the gap.

CDR3 bases: TGTGCCAGCAGCTCCACAAACTCTGGGGCCAACGTCCTGACTTTC. Translation gives CASSSTNSGANVLTF. This chain joins TRBV7-6 and TRBJ2-6; D unresolved. V lost 4 bases and J lost 0, with 7 bases in between. This CDR3 comprises 15 residues. Germline lookup yields CDR1 SGHVS and CDR2 FNYEAQ.

In this sample, this clonotype turned up a few times. The chain uses TRBV3-1 and TRBJ2-2, with D uncertain. The CDR3 totals 16 residues. V was clipped by 4 bases and J by 1 base, with 13 bases between them. Germline V lookup: CDR1 LGHDT, CDR2 YNNKEL (reference sequence). In nucleotides, the CDR3 is TGTGCCAGCAGCCCCTGGGCAGGCGGGAACACCGGGGAGCTGTTTTTT. Translating gives CASSPWAGGNTGELFF.

This clonotype was seen only a few times. The chain employs TRBV7-8 and TRBJ1-5; perhaps TRBD1 as D (6 bases). The germline V and J ends were trimmed by 5 bases and 0 bases, with 14 bases remaining between them. Germline values: CDR1 SGHVS, CDR2 FQNEAQ. This CDR3 region has 16 residues. CDR3 loop: CASSHLDRFSNQPQHF. The CDR3 bases are TGTGCCAGCAGCCACTTGGACAGATTTAGCAATCAGCCCCAGCATTTT.